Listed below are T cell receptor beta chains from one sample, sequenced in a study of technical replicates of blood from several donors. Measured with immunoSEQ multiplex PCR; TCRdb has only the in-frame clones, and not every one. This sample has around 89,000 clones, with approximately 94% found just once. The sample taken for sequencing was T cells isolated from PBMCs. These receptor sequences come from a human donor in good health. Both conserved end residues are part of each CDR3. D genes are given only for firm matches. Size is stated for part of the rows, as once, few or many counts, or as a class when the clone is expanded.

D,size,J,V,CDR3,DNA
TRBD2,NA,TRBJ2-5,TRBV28,CASRGLLTQETQYF,TGTGCCAGCAGGGGACTACTTACTCAAGAGACCCAGTACTTC
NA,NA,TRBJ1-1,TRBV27,CASTRGFEAFF,TGTGCCAGCACGCGGGGGTTTGAAGCTTTCTTT
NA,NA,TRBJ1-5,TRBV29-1,CSVLDGGARQPQHF,TGCAGCGTGTTAGACGGGGGTGCCAGGCAGCCCCAGCATTTT
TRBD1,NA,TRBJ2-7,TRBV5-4,CASSFGQVVYF,TGTGCCAGCAGCTTTGGACAGGTAGTATACTTC
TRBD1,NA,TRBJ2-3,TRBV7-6,CASSSASDEQGSDTQYF,TGTGCCAGCAGCTCCGCATCCGATGAACAGGGGAGCGATACGCAGTATTTT
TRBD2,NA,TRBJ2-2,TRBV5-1,CASSLGLAGGPNTGELFF,TGCGCCAGCAGCTTGGGACTAGCGGGGGGGCCGAACACCGGGGAGCTGTTTTTT
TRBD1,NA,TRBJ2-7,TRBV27,CASTPGTGDEQYF,TGTGCCAGCACCCCCGGGACAGGGGACGAGCAGTACTTC
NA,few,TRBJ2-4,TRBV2,CASSDRGPSKNIQYF,TGTGCCAGCAGTGACAGGGGTCCCAGCAAAAACATTCAGTACTTC
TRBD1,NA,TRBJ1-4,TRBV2,CASSRPLQGATNEKLFF,TGTGCCAGCAGTCGTCCGTTACAGGGGGCAACTAATGAAAAACTGTTTTTT
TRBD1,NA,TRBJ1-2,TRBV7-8,CASSPTLDRVYGYTF,TGTGCCAGCAGCCCGACTTTGGACAGGGTCTATGGCTACACCTTC
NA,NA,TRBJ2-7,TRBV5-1,CASSLRGISSYEQYF,TGCGCCAGCAGCTTGAGGGGAATTAGCTCGTACGAGCAGTACTTC
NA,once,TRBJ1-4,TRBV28,CASSLGALNEKLFF,TGTGCCAGCAGTTTGGGGGCCCTTAATGAAAAACTGTTTTTT
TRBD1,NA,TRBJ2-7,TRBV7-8,CASSLWPRRDRESHEQYF,TGTGCCAGCAGCTTATGGCCGCGGAGGGACAGGGAATCCCACGAGCAGTACTTC
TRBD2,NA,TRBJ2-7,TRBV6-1,CASSRTSGIYEQYF,TGTGCCAGCAGTCGGACTAGCGGGATCTACGAGCAGTACTTC
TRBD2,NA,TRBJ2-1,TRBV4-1,CASSLAILAGGREQFF,TGCGCCAGCAGCCTGGCTATACTAGCGGGGGGGAGGGAGCAGTTCTTC
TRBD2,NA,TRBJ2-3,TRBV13,CASSLPTSGRGTQYF,TGTGCCAGCAGTCTCCCGACTAGCGGGAGAGGTACGCAGTATTTT